The next 23 T cell receptor beta chains were all read from a single sample in a study of blood T cell repertoires in COVID-19. TCRdb's copy holds only in-frame clones and misses some; the assay was immunoSEQ multiplex PCR. In the table there are 200,000 to 250,000 clones, about 87% of which are singletons. Sequencing was performed on peripheral blood. All receptors come from a woman in her 30s with COVID-19, enrolled during active disease.

The V and J genes are TRBV10-3 and TRBJ2-6; D unresolved. There are 16 residues in the CDR3. V was clipped by 0 bases and J by 2 bases, with 8 bases between them. Germline V CDR1 and CDR2: ENHRY, SYGVKD. CDR3 residues: CAISESYNPGANVLTF. The CDR3 bases are TGTGCCATCAGTGAGTCGTACAACCCTGGGGCCAACGTCCTGACTTTC.

CDR3 DNA sequence: TGTGCCAGCGGGGGCAGTAGAAGCACCGGGGAGCTGTTTTTT. Residues: CASGGSRSTGELFF. The chain recombines TRBV2 with TRBJ2-2; possibly TRBD1 for D (6 bases). V was cut by 8 bases and J by 4 bases, with 14 bases left in between. This CDR3 is 14 amino acids long. Looked up from germline, CDR1 is SNHLY and CDR2 is FYNNEI.

The chain employs TRBV6-2 or TRBV6-3 and TRBJ1-2; D might be TRBD1 (5 bases). The germline V gene has CDR1 MNHEY and CDR2 SVGEGT. This CDR3 has 14 residues. V dropped 0 bases and J dropped 8 bases, with 13 bases sitting between them. CDR3 amino acids: CASSYSPGRAGYTF. The CDR3 DNA follows: TGTGCCAGCAGTTACTCGCCGGGCAGGGCCGGCTACACCTTC.

This clone came up once. The rearrangement joins TRBV11-2 to TRBJ2-3; 9 nucleotides line up with TRBD2. The CDR3 runs to 16 residues. Germline lookup yields CDR1 SGHAT and CDR2 FQNNGV. V lost 3 bases and J lost 5; bases outside the gene matches: 9. CDR3 sequence reads: CASSLFQRGVKDTQYF. The CDR3 bases are TGTGCCAGCAGCTTGTTTCAGCGGGGGGTAAAAGATACGCAGTATTTT.

V and J are TRBV7-9 and TRBJ1-5; D remains ambiguous. The CDR3 has 12 residues. V lost 3 bases, J lost 2 bases, and 2 bases lay in between. The germline V gene encodes CDR1 SEHNR and CDR2 FQNEAQ (reference sequence). CDR3 sequence (DNA): TGTGCCAGCAGCTTCGGCAATCAGCCCCAGCATTTT. Translated, it gives CASSFGNQPQHF.

This rearrangement joins TRBV7-2 to TRBJ1-1, with 10 bases that match TRBD1. The CDR3 runs 14 residues. Germline V gives CDR1 SGHTA, CDR2 FQGNSA. V shed 4 bases and J 5 bases; nucleotides not matched to a gene: 4. For the CDR3, the DNA is TGTGCCAGCAGCTCCCGGGACAGGGGAACTGAAGCTTTCTTT. It yields the protein CASSSRDRGTEAFF.

The chain uses TRBV7-2 and TRBJ2-1; tentatively, D is TRBD1 (6 bases). Germline CDR1 SGHTA, CDR2 FQGNSA. Between the trimmed V and J ends, which lost 5 bases and 9 bases, there was a span of 23 bases. CDR3 size: 16 residues. CDR3 residues: CASSLAMAGDRGEQFF. The CDR3 region has the DNA TGTGCCAGCAGCCTGGCGATGGCAGGGGATAGGGGTGAGCAGTTCTTC.

V and J are TRBV27 and TRBJ1-2; TRBD1 matches 7 bases. The CDR3 extends over 14 amino acids. V lost 2 bases and J lost 4; bases outside the gene matches: 4. Germline V CDR1 and CDR2: MNHEY, SMNVEV (reference sequence). CDR3 residues: CASSLIGGSYGYTF. For the CDR3, the DNA is TGTGCCAGCAGTTTAATAGGGGGCTCCTATGGCTACACCTTC.

J is TRBJ2-7 and V is TRBV5-4; D may be TRBD2 (6 bases). The ends were cut back, 0 bases at V and 3 bases at J, with 7 bases in the middle. Per germline, CDR1 SGHNT and CDR2 YYREEE (reference sequence). The CDR3 length is 13 residues. The CDR3 is CASSLGGDYEQYF. Written as DNA, the CDR3 is TGTGCCAGCAGCTTGGGGGGGGACTACGAGCAGTACTTC.

This chain connects TRBV28 to TRBJ1-1, with 8 bases that match TRBD1. V shed 6 bases and J 2 bases; nucleotides not matched to a gene: 14. Germline assignment: CDR1 MDHEN and CDR2 SYDVKM. The CDR3 consists of 17 residues. This CDR3 reads CASSPFVAGGLNTEAFF. CDR3 coding DNA: TGTGCCAGCAGCCCGTTTGTAGCAGGGGGCTTAAACACTGAAGCTTTCTTT.

The J gene is TRBJ1-3, the V gene TRBV11-2; D might be TRBD1 (6 bases). CDR1 is SGHAT and CDR2 is FQNNGV in the germline V gene. The CDR3 extends over 15 amino acids. Trimming stripped 5 bases from V and 2 bases from J, with 13 bases between. This chain's CDR3 is CASSGGTGTGNTIYF. CDR3 nucleotide sequence: TGTGCCAGCAGCGGGGGTACAGGGACTGGAAACACCATATATTTT.

The chain recombines TRBV24-1 with TRBJ2-2; 10 nucleotides match TRBD1. The V gene's germline CDR1 is KGHDR and CDR2 SFDVKD. The CDR3 contains 20 residues. J lost 5 bases, V lost 8 bases, and 22 bases had no gene match. This CDR3 is CATKRGVFGTGDSWTGELFF. Written as DNA, the CDR3 is TGTGCCACCAAGAGAGGAGTCTTCGGGACAGGGGACTCGTGGACCGGGGAGCTGTTTTTT.

The chain links TRBV12-2 to TRBJ2-1; TRBD2, the table's D call, was not compared with the DNA. TRBV12-2 is tagged as a pseudogene. This CDR3 contains 17 residues. The CDR3 sequence: CASRLVAGGPRYNEQFF. The DNA of the CDR3 is TGTGCAAGTCGCTTAGTAGCGGGAGGTCCGAGGTACAATGAGCAGTTCTTC.

V gene TRBV7-8 combines with J gene TRBJ2-2; 8 bases are shared with TRBD2. The CDR3 is 18 residues long. Trimming at V came to 5 bases and at J to 6 bases, leaving 17 bases not matched to a gene. In germline, CDR1 is SGHVS, CDR2 FQNEAQ. In nucleotides, the CDR3 is TGTGCCAGCAGCCTAACCCATGGAGGACTAGCTGTCTCCGGGGAGCTGTTTTTT. It encodes CASSLTHGGLAVSGELFF.

The rearrangement links TRBV29-1 to TRBJ2-5; TRBD1 might be the D (5 bases). Germline V lookup: CDR1 SQVTM, CDR2 ANQGSEA. Trimming pared 4 bases from V and 5 bases from J, leaving 11 bases between. This CDR3 is built from 12 residues. The CDR3 loop reads CSVGPRAETQYF. The CDR3 bases are TGCAGCGTTGGTCCCAGGGCGGAGACCCAGTACTTC.

V usage is TRBV7-9 and J usage is TRBJ2-7, with D perhaps matching TRBD2 (6 bases). Trimming took off 5 bases at V and 7 bases at J, with 12 bases between the two ends. This CDR3 region has 12 residues. CDR1 SEHNR and CDR2 FQNEAQ come from the germline V gene (reference sequence). The CDR3 protein is CASSHLGGEQYV. As DNA, the CDR3 is TGTGCCAGCAGCCATCTCGGGGGAGAGCAGTACGTC.

This chain connects TRBV5-5 to TRBJ2-7, with D perhaps TRBD1 (6 bases). Germline V lookup: CDR1 SGHKS, CDR2 YYEKEE (reference sequence). Deletions cut 1 base from V and 3 bases from J, with 11 bases between. This CDR3 is 14 amino acids long. The CDR3 DNA sequence: TGTGCCAGCAGCTTGTCAGGGGCTCACTACGAGCAGTACGTC. Translating it yields CASSLSGAHYEQYV.

The CDR3 sequence is CASSLGGAFGYTF. DNA of the CDR3: TGTGCCAGCAGTTTGGGGGGGGCCTTTGGCTACACCTTC. The chain combines TRBV28 with TRBJ1-2; TRBD1 is a possible D gene (6 bases). V lost 3 bases and J lost 7, with 12 bases in between. In germline, CDR1 is MDHEN, CDR2 SYDVKM. The CDR3 totals 13 residues.

The chain is built from TRBV6-2 or TRBV6-3 and TRBJ1-2, with 7 nucleotides matching TRBD1. Germline V gene lookup returns CDR1 MNHEY and CDR2 SVGEGT. With V trimmed by 2 bases and J by 8 bases, 8 bases remained unmatched. The CDR3 has 14 amino acids. The CDR3 nucleotides are TGTGCCAGCAGTTACAAGAAGGGGGCGGGCGGCTACACCTTC. Its protein product is CASSYKKGAGGYTF.

The chain uses TRBV28 and TRBJ2-3; weak D call: TRBD1 (5 bases). Between the trimmed V and J ends, which lost 1 base and 3 bases, there was a span of 14 bases. The CDR3 contains 16 residues. Germline assignment: CDR1 MDHEN and CDR2 SYDVKM. The CDR3 DNA sequence: TGTGCCAGCAGTTTATTGGGGCCATCCCGAACAGATACGCAGTATTTT. It is translated as CASSLLGPSRTDTQYF.

The chain employs TRBV9 and TRBJ2-3; D remains ambiguous. The CDR3 is 14 residues long. V was shortened by 0 bases and J by 2 bases, with 7 bases between the two germline ends. Germline values: CDR1 SGDLS, CDR2 YYNGEE. The CDR3 reads CASSVEQFTDTQYF. The CDR3 nucleotides read TGTGCCAGCAGCGTAGAACAGTTCACAGATACGCAGTATTTT.

This chain joins TRBV18 and TRBJ1-3; D ambiguous. V shed 3 bases and J shed 9 bases, with 15 bases lying between them. Germline CDR1 reads KGHSH; CDR2 reads LQKENI. The CDR3 length is 14 residues. The CDR3 spells CASSPRELGGTIYF. For the CDR3, the DNA is TGTGCCAGCTCACCCCGGGAGCTTGGCGGCACCATATATTTT.

The chain uses TRBV7-2 and TRBJ2-7, with D perhaps TRBD2 (7 bases). CDR3 length: 15 amino acids. V dropped 1 base and J dropped 3 bases, with 13 bases sitting between them. CDR1 is SGHTA and CDR2 is FQGNSA in the germline V gene. For the CDR3, the DNA is TGTGCCAGCAGCTTAGGGGGGAGGGGGATCTACGAGCAGTACTTC. Amino acid sequence: CASSLGGRGIYEQYF.